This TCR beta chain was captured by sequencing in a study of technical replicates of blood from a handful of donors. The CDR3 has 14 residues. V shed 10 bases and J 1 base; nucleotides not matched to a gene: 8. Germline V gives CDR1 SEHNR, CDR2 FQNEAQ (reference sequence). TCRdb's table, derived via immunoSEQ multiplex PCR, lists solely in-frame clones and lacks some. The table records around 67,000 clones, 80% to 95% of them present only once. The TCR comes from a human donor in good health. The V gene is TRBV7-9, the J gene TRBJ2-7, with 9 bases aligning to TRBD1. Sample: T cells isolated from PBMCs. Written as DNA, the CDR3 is TGTGCCACCACCGGGACAGGGATTTCCTACGAGCAGTACTTC. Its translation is CATTGTGISYEQYF.